The rows below give T cell receptor beta chains drawn from one sample of a study of T cell responses to AZD1222 COVID-19 vaccine. The method was immunoSEQ multiplex PCR; TCRdb's version includes in-frame clones alone and lacks a portion of them. The sample includes approximately 100,000 clones, 80% to 90% of them seen just once. Sequenced material: peripheral blood, taken on day 0 of AZD1222 vaccination. All receptors derive from an adult in good health. The CDR3 runs from the conserved cysteine through the conserved F or W. The D gene is left open where the match is weak. Expanded clones get a size class; other rows say once, few or many, or leave the size out.

clone size,D gene,J gene,V gene,CDR3 protein,CDR3 DNA
-,TRBD2,TRBJ2-7,TRBV7-2,CASSLGGGGSYEQYF,TGTGCCAGCAGCTTAGGTGGGGGGGGGAGCTACGAGCAGTACTTC
-,-,TRBJ1-5,TRBV19,CASSASTGPRGYSNQPQHF,TGTGCCAGTAGTGCTAGTACCGGGCCGCGCGGCTATAGCAATCAGCCCCAGCATTTT
-,-,TRBJ2-2,TRBV28,CASSITRGGPGELFF,TGTGCCAGCAGTATAACGCGAGGGGGTCCCGGGGAGCTGTTTTTT
once,-,TRBJ2-5,TRBV3-1/TRBV3-2,CASSQGGTKETQYF,TGTGCCAGCAGCCAGGGCGGGACGAAAGAGACCCAGTACTTC
-,-,TRBJ2-2,TRBV5-4,CASSFKRPGELFF,TGTGCCAGCAGCTTTAAGCGTCCCGGGGAGCTGTTTTTT
-,-,TRBJ2-2,TRBV6-1,CASSESGGTGELFF,TGTGCCAGCAGTGAAAGTGGGGGGACCGGGGAGCTGTTTTTT
-,-,TRBJ2-2,TRBV28,CASRDSNTGELFF,TGTGCCAGCAGGGACAGCAACACCGGGGAGCTGTTTTTT
few,TRBD1,TRBJ1-1,TRBV7-2,CASSLALTGANTEAFF,TGTGCCAGCAGCTTAGCCCTCACAGGGGCCAACACTGAAGCTTTCTTT
-,-,TRBJ1-1,TRBV27,CASARGLGGGTEAFF,TGTGCCAGCGCCCGAGGCCTTGGTGGTGGCACTGAAGCTTTCTTT
-,TRBD2,TRBJ2-1,TRBV7-6,CASSSPLAGVSNEQFF,TGTGCCAGCAGCTCCCCACTAGCGGGGGTTTCGAATGAGCAGTTCTTC
-,-,TRBJ2-2,TRBV2,CASIPGANTGELFF,TGTGCCAGCATCCCGGGGGCTAACACCGGGGAGCTGTTTTTT
-,-,TRBJ2-7,TRBV5-1,CASSLEGPPENEQYF,TGCGCCAGCAGCTTAGAGGGGCCACCCGAGAACGAGCAGTACTTC
-,-,TRBJ1-4,TRBV7-2,CASSLGGRNEKLFF,TGTGCCAGCAGCTTAGGTGGACGGAATGAAAAACTGTTTTTT
once,TRBD2,TRBJ2-1,TRBV5-6,CASSLAAGIYNEQFF,TGTGCCAGCAGCTTGGCAGCGGGGATTTACAATGAGCAGTTCTTC
few,-,TRBJ1-3,TRBV27,CASSPGHYQTPSGNTIYF,TGTGCCAGCAGTCCAGGACACTACCAGACTCCCTCTGGAAACACCATATATTTT
-,-,TRBJ1-5,TRBV5-8,CASSSGRLSNQPQHF,TGTGCCAGCAGCTCGGGACGGCTTAGCAATCAGCCCCAGCATTTT
-,-,TRBJ1-3,TRBV3-1/TRBV3-2,CASSQRWGNTIYF,TGTGCCAGCAGCCAAAGATGGGGGAACACCATATATTTT
-,TRBD1,TRBJ1-1,TRBV20-1,CSARGTGGAFF,TGCAGTGCTAGGGGGACAGGGGGAGCTTTCTTT
-,TRBD2,TRBJ2-3,TRBV7-8,CASSLIAGGRVTDTQYF,TGTGCCAGCAGCTTAATCGCGGGGGGGCGGGTCACAGATACGCAGTATTTT
-,-,TRBJ1-6,TRBV20-1,CSASWSSYNSPLHF,TGCAGTGCTAGTTGGAGCTCCTATAATTCACCCCTCCACTTT
-,TRBD1,TRBJ1-3,TRBV7-2,CASSLVSGGNGNTIYF,TGTGCCAGCAGCTTAGTCTCAGGGGGAAATGGAAACACCATATATTTT
-,TRBD1,TRBJ1-2,TRBV9,CASSGTGGVGYTF,TGTGCCAGCAGCGGTACAGGGGGGGTAGGCTACACCTTC
few,-,TRBJ1-2,TRBV9,CASSARFSDGYTF,TGTGCCAGCAGCGCCAGGTTTTCAGATGGCTACACCTTC